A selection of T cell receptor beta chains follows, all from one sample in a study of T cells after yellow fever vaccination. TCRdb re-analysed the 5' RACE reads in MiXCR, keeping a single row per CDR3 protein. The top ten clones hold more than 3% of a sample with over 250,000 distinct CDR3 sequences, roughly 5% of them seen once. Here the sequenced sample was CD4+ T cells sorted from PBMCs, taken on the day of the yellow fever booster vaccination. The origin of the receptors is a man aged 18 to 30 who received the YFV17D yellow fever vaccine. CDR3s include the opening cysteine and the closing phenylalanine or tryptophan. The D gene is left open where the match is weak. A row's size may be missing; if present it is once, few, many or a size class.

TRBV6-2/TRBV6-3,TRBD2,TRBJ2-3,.,CASKLAGRIADTQYF,TGTGCCAGCAAGCTAGCGGGACGGATCGCAGATACGCAGTATTTT
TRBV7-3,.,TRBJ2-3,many,CASSLTNTDTQYF,TGTGCCAGCAGCTTAACTAACACAGATACGCAGTATTTT
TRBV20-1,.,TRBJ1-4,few,CSARDNGDGVREKLFF,TGCAGTGCTAGAGATAATGGGGACGGCGTGCGCGAAAAACTGTTTTTT
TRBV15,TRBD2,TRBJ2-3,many,CATSRSAGGLRTQYF,TGTGCCACCAGCAGATCCGCGGGGGGGCTTCGTACGCAGTATTTT
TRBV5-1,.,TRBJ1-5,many,CASSPRGGSYNQPQHF,TGCGCCAGCAGCCCCCGAGGCGGTAGTTACAATCAGCCCCAGCATTTT
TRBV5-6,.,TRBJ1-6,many,CASSLYSSQSPLHF,TGTGCCAGCAGCTTGTATAGTTCCCAATCACCCCTCCACTTT
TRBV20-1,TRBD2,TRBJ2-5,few,CSAREGSGGPLRTQYF,TGCAGTGCTAGAGAGGGTAGCGGGGGACCCCTTAGGACCCAGTACTTC
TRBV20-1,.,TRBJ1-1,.,CSASAGMNTEAFF,TGCAGTGCTAGTGCAGGGATGAACACTGAAGCTTTCTTT
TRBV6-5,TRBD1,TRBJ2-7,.,CASSYDTGAYEQYF,TGTGCCAGCAGTTACGACACAGGGGCCTACGAGCAGTACTTC
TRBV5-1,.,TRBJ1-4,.,CASSFDEKLFF,TGCGCCAGCAGCTTCGATGAAAAACTGTTTTTT
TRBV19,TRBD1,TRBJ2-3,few,CASSTDRGTDTQYF,TGTGCCAGTAGTACCGACAGGGGTACAGATACGCAGTATTTT
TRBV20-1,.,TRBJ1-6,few,CSASRQDGSSYNSPLHF,TGCAGTGCTAGCCGCCAGGACGGCAGCTCCTATAATTCACCCCTCCACTTT
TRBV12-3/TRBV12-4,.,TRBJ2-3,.,CASSSLFRRGGSSTDTQYF,TGTGCCAGCAGTTCACTCTTTCGGAGGGGGGGTTCTAGCACAGATACGCAGTATTTT
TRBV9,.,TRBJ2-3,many,CASSVGQGLTDTQYF,TGTGCCAGCAGCGTAGGGCAGGGGCTGACAGATACGCAGTATTTT
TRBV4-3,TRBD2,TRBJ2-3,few,CASSQDLGTSGGTDTQYF,TGCGCCAGCAGCCAAGACCTCGGGACTAGCGGGGGCACAGATACGCAGTATTTT
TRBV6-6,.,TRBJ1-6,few,CASSYSELDRSPLHF,TGTGCCAGCAGTTACTCGGAGTTAGATAGGTCACCCCTCCACTTT
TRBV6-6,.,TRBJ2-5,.,CASSYSYGGQETQYF,TGTGCCAGCAGTTACTCGTACGGGGGCCAAGAGACCCAGTACTTC
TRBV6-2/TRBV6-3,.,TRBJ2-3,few,CASSYSAGSTDTQYF,TGTGCCAGCAGTTACTCGGCAGGCTCGACAGATACGCAGTATTTT
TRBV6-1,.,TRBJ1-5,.,CASRESNQPQHF,TGTGCCAGTAGGGAAAGCAATCAGCCCCAGCATTTT
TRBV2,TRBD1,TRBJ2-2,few,CAIRDFGQGDGELFF,TGTGCCATTAGAGACTTTGGACAGGGCGACGGGGAGCTGTTTTTT
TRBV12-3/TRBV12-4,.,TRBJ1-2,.,CASSVHAGTPGDRGYTF,TGTGCCAGCAGTGTACACGCCGGGACGCCCGGGGATCGTGGCTACACCTTC
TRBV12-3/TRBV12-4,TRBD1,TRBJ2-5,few,CASSFTGGMETQYF,TGTGCCAGCAGTTTTACAGGGGGCATGGAGACCCAGTACTTC
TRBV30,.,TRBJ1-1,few,CAWVRGPNTEAFF,TGTGCCTGGGTTAGGGGACCCAACACTGAAGCTTTCTTT
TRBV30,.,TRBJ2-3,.,CAWSVKGSDTQYF,TGTGCCTGGAGTGTAAAGGGGTCGGATACGCAGTATTTT
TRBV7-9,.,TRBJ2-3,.,CASSFADPQYF,TGTGCCAGCAGCTTTGCAGATCCGCAGTATTTT
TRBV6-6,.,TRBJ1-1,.,CASRPQGNTEAFF,TGTGCCAGCAGGCCTCAGGGGAACACTGAAGCTTTCTTT
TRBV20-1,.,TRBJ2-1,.,CSADRVMGADEQFF,TGCAGTGCTGACCGCGTTATGGGGGCGGATGAGCAGTTCTTC
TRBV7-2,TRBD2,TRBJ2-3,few,CASSFRPGGGSSTDTQYF,TGTGCCAGCAGCTTCCGGCCCGGGGGGGGATCTAGCACAGATACGCAGTATTTT
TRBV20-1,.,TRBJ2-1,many,CSARGLFNEQFF,TGCAGTGCTAGAGGCCTTTTCAATGAGCAGTTCTTC
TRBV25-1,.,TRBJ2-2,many,CATGGEGKFGGELFF,TGTGCCACCGGCGGGGAAGGGAAGTTCGGCGGGGAGCTGTTTTTT
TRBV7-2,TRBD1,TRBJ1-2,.,CASSSRYSGGDGYTF,TGTGCCAGCAGCTCGCGGTATTCAGGGGGCGATGGCTACACCTTC
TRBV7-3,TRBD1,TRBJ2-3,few,CASSLRTGQGTDTQYF,TGTGCCAGCAGCTTAAGAACGGGACAGGGAACAGATACGCAGTATTTT
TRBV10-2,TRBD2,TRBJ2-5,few,CASRRGLAGARRETQYF,TGCGCCAGCCGCAGGGGACTAGCGGGGGCAAGGAGGGAGACCCAGTACTTC
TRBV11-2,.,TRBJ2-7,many,CASSLYYNTYEQYF,TGTGCCAGCAGCCTATATTACAACACCTACGAGCAGTACTTC
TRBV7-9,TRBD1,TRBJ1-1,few,CASSLTGQETEAFF,TGTGCCAGCAGCTTAACGGGACAGGAAACTGAAGCTTTCTTT
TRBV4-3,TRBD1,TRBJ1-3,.,CASSLDISGQGGNTIYF,TGCGCCAGCAGCCTGGATATAAGCGGACAGGGTGGAAACACCATATATTTT
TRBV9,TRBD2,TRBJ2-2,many,CASSVGAGRAGELFF,TGTGCCAGCAGCGTAGGTGCAGGGAGGGCCGGGGAGCTGTTTTTT
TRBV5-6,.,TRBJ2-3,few,CASRWTIFTDTQYF,TGTGCCAGCAGATGGACTATTTTCACAGATACGCAGTATTTT
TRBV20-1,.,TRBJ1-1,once,CSASGAYTEAFF,TGCAGTGCTAGCGGGGCGTACACTGAAGCTTTCTTT
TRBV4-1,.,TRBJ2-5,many,CASSPRGHQETQYF,TGCGCCAGCAGCCCCCGAGGCCACCAAGAGACCCAGTACTTC
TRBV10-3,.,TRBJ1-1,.,CAISESAGTEAFF,TGTGCCATCAGTGAGTCGGCAGGGACTGAAGCTTTCTTT
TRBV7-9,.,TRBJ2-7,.,CASSPIGYEQYF,TGTGCCAGCAGCCCCATCGGCTACGAGCAGTACTTC
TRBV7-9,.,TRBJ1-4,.,CASSWGGANEKLFF,TGTGCCAGCAGCTGGGGCGGCGCTAATGAAAAACTGTTTTTT
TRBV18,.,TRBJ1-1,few,CASSPPLREASVEAFF,TGTGCCAGCTCACCACCCCTACGCGAGGCGTCTGTTGAAGCTTTCTTT
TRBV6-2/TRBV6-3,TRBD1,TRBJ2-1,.,CASRDRGENEQFF,TGTGCCAGCCGGGACAGGGGGGAGAATGAGCAGTTCTTC
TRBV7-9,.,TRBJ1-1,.,CASSLGGGWETEAFF,TGTGCCAGCAGCTTAGGGGGCGGTTGGGAAACTGAAGCTTTCTTT
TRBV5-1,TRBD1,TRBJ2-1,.,CASSLAPGGSNEQFF,TGCGCCAGCAGCTTGGCCCCAGGGGGCTCGAATGAGCAGTTCTTC
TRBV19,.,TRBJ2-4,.,CASSRADIQYF,TGTGCCAGTAGTAGGGCGGACATTCAGTACTTC
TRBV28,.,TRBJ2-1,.,CASNILGNEQFF,TGTGCCAGCAATATCCTTGGGAATGAGCAGTTCTTC
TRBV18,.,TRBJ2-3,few,CASSPGDPQYF,TGTGCCAGCTCACCAGGGGATCCGCAGTATTTT
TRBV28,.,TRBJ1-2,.,CASSFPAFNYGYTF,TGTGCCAGCAGTTTTCCTGCCTTCAACTATGGCTACACCTTC
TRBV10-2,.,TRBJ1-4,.,CASSVDSREKLFF,TGCGCCAGCAGTGTAGACAGCCGTGAAAAACTGTTTTTT
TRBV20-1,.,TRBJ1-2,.,CSATGIGYGYTF,TGCAGTGCTACAGGGATCGGCTATGGCTACACCTTC
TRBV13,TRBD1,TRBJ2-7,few,CASSPRGQAFYEQYF,TGTGCCAGCAGCCCCCGGGGACAGGCCTTCTACGAGCAGTACTTC
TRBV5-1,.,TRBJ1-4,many,CASSLQRSPNEKLFF,TGCGCCAGCAGCTTGCAGCGCAGCCCTAATGAAAAACTGTTTTTT
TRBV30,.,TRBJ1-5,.,CAWSIGGLSNQPQHF,TGTGCCTGGAGTATCGGGGGCCTCAGTAATCAGCCCCAGCATTTT
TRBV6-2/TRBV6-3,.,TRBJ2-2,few,CASSMPTGNTGELFF,TGTGCCAGCAGTATGCCGACCGGGAACACCGGGGAGCTGTTTTTT
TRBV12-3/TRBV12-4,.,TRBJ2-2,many,CASSYNADTGELFF,TGTGCCAGCAGTTACAACGCTGACACCGGGGAGCTGTTTTTT
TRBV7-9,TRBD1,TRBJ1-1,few,CASSARTGGDELEAFF,TGTGCCAGCAGCGCCCGGACAGGGGGGGATGAACTTGAAGCTTTCTTT